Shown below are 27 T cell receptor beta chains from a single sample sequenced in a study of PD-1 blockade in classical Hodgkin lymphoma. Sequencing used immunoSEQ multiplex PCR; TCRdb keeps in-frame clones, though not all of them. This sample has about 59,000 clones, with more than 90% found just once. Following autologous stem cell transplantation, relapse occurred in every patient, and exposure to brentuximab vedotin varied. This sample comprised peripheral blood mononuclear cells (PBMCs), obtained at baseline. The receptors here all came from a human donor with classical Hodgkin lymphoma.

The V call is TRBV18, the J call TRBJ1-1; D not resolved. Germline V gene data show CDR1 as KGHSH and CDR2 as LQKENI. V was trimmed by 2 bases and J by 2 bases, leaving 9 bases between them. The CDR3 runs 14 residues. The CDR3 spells CASSPKQLNTEAFF. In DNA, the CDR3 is TGTGCCAGCTCACCAAAGCAGCTTAACACTGAAGCTTTCTTT.

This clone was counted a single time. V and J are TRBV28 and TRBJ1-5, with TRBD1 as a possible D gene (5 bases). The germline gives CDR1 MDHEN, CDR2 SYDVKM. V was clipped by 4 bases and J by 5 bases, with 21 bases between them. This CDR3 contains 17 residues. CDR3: CASSSSGAGWGDQPQHF. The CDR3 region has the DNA TGTGCCAGCAGTTCGAGCGGGGCAGGGTGGGGCGATCAGCCCCAGCATTTT.

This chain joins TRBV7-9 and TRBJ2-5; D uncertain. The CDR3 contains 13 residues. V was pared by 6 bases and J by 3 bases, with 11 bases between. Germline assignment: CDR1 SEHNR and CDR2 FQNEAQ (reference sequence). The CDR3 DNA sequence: TGTGCCAGCAGGAAAGGGCTGGAAGAGACCCAGTACTTC. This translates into CASRKGLEETQYF.

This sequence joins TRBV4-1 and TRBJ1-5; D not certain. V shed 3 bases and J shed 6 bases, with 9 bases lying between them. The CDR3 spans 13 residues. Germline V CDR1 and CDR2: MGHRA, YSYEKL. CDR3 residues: CASSHAIGQPQHF. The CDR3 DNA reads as TGCGCCAGCAGCCACGCAATAGGTCAGCCCCAGCATTTT.

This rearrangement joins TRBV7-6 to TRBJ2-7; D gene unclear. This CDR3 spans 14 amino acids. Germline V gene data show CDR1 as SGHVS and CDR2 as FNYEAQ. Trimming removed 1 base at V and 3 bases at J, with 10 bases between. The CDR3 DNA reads TGTGCCAGCAGCTTAGTTCCCCAAGACTACGAGCAGTACTTC. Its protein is CASSLVPQDYEQYF.

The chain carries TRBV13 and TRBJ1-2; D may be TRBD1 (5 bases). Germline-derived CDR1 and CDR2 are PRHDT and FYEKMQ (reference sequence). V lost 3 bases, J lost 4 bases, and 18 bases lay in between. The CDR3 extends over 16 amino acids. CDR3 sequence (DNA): TGTGCCAGCAGCTTTGATCCATCCCGGGGGTCCTATGGCTACACCTTC. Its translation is CASSFDPSRGSYGYTF.

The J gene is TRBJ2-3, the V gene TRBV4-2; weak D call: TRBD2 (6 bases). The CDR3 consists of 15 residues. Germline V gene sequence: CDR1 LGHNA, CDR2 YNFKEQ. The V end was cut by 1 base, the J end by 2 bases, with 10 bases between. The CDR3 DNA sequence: TGTGCCAGCAGCCAAGGGGACTCCTACACAGATACGCAGTATTTT. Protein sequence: CASSQGDSYTDTQYF.

The CDR3 bases are TGTGCCAGTACCCGAGCGGGGACAGGCTATGGCTACACCTTC. This codes for CASTRAGTGYGYTF. The chain employs TRBV19 and TRBJ1-2; 8 bases are shared with TRBD1. Germline V lookup: CDR1 LNHDA, CDR2 SQIVND (reference sequence). The CDR3 totals 14 residues. V dropped 7 bases and J dropped 4; count of bases not matched to a gene: 8. Full variable domain (remainder filled in from reference TRBV19 and TRBJ1-2): DGGITQSPKYLFRKEGQNVTLSCEQNLNHDAMYWYRQDPGQGLRLIYYSQIVNDFQKGDIAEGYSVSREKKESFPLTVTSAQKNPTAFYLCASTRAGTGYGYTFGSGTRLTVV.

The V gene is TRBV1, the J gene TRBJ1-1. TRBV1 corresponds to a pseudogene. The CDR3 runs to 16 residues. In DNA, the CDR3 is TGCACCAGCAGCCAAGTCCTACATTGCGTAGCGGCTGAAGCTTTCTTT. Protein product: CTSSQVLHCVAAEAFF.

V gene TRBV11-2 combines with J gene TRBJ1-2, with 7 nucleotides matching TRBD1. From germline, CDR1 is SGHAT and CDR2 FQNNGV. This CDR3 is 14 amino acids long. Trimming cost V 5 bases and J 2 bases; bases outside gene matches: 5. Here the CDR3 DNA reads TGTGCCAGCAGCCCCTCGACAGGGAACTATGGCTACACCTTC. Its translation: CASSPSTGNYGYTF.

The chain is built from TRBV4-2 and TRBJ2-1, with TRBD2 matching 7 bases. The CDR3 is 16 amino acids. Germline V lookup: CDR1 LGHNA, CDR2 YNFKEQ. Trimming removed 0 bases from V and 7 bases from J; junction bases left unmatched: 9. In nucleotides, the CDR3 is TGTGCCAGCAGCCAAGAGGCTCGCGGGGGAAGGAATGAGCAGTTCTTC. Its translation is CASSQEARGGRNEQFF.

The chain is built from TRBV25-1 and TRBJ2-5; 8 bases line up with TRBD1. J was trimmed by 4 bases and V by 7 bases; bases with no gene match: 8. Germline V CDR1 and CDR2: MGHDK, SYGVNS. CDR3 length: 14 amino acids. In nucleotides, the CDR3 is TGTGCCAGCACCCCCTTCGGGACAGGAGAGACCCAGTACTTC. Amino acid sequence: CASTPFGTGETQYF.

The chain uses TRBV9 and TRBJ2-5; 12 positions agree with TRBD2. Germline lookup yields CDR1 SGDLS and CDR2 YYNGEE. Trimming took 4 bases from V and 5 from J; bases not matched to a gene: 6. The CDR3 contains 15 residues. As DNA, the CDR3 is TGTGCCAGCAGCCCTGGGACTAGCGGGTATGAGACCCAGTACTTC. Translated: CASSPGTSGYETQYF.

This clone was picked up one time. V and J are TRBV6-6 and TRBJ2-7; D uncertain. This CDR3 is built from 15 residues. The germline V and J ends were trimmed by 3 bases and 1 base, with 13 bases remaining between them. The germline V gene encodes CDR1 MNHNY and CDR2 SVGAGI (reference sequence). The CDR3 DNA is TGTGCCAGCAGTTATCGTAGTTTCGGTTCCTACGAGCAGTACTTC. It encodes CASSYRSFGSYEQYF.

Here the CDR3 reads CASSPRTATNEKLFF. The CDR3 nucleotides read TGTGCCAGCTCCCCCCGAACCGCGACTAATGAAAAACTGTTTTTT. The genes are TRBV7-8 and TRBJ1-4; D gene ambiguous. V lost 8 bases to trimming and J lost 2 bases, with 15 bases between them. The CDR3 is made up of 15 amino acids. Looked up from germline, CDR1 is SGHVS and CDR2 is FQNEAQ.

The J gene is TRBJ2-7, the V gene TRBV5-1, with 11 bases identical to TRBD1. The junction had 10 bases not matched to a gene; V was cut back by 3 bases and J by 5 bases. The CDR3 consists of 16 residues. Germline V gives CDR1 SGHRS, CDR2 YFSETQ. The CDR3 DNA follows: TGCGCCAGCAGCTCGGGTGGGACAGGGGGGACGAACGAGCAGTACTTC. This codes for CASSSGGTGGTNEQYF.

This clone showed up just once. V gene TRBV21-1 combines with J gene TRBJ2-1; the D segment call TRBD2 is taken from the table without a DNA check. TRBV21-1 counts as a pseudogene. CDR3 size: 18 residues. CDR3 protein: CASRYTSGRAEVYNEQFF. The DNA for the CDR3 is TGTGCCAGCAGATACACTAGCGGGAGGGCCGAGGTCTACAATGAGCAGTTCTTC.

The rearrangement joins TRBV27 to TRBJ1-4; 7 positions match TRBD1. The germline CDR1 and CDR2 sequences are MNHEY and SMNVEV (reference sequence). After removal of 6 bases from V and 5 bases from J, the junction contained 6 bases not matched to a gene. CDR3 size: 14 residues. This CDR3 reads CASRGTDENEKLFF. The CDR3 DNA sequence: TGTGCCAGCAGGGGGACAGACGAAAATGAAAAACTGTTTTTT.

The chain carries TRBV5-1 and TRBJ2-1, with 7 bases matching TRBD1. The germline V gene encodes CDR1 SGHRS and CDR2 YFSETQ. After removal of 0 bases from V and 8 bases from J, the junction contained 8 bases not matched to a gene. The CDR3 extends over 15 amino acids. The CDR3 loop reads CASSLGLQGFDEQFF. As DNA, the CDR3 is TGCGCCAGCAGCTTGGGGCTACAGGGGTTCGATGAGCAGTTCTTC.

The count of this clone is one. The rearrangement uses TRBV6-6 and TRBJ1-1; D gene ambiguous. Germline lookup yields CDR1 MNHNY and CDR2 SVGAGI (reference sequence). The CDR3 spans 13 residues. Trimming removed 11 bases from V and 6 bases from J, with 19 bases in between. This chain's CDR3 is CACWTPEVPEAFF. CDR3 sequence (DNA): TGTGCCTGCTGGACCCCGGAGGTACCTGAAGCTTTCTTT.

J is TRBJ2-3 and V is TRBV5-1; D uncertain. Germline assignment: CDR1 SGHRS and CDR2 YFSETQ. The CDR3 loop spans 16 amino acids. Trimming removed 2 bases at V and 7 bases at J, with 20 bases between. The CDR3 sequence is CASSLRTGPNRNTQYF. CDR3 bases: TGCGCCAGCAGCTTACGAACTGGGCCCAACCGGAATACGCAGTATTTT. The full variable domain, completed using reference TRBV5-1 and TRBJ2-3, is KAGVTQTPRYLIKTRGQQVTLSCSPISGHRSVSWYQQTPGQGLQFLFEYFSETQRNKGNFPGRFSGRQFSNSRSEMNVSTLELGDSALYLCASSLRTGPNRNTQYFGPGTRLTVL.

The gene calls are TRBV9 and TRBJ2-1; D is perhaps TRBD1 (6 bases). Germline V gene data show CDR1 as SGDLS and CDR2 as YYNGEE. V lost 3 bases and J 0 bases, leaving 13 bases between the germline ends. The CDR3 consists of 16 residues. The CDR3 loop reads CASSDRGGSSYNEQFF. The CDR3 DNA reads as TGTGCCAGCAGCGATCGTGGGGGCAGCTCCTACAATGAGCAGTTCTTC.

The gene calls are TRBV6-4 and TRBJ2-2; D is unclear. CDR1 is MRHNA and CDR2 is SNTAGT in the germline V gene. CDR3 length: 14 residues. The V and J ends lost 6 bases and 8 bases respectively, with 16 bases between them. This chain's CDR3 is CASSTASGLGELFF. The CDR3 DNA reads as TGTGCCAGCAGCACCGCGTCGGGCTTGGGGGAGCTGTTTTTT.

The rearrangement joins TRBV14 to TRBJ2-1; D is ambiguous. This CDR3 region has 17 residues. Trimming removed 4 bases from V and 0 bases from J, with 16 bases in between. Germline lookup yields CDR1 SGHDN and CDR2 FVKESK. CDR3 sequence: CASSLGWLYSSYNEQFF. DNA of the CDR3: TGTGCCAGCAGCCTGGGGTGGTTGTACAGCTCCTACAATGAGCAGTTCTTC.

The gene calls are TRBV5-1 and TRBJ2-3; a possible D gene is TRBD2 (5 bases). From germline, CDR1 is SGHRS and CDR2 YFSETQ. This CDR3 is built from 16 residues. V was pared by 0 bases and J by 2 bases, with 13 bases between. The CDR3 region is CASSLGDYLFTDTQYF. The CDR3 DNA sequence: TGCGCCAGCAGCTTGGGCGACTATCTTTTCACAGATACGCAGTATTTT. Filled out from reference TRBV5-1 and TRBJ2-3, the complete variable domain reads KAGVTQTPRYLIKTRGQQVTLSCSPISGHRSVSWYQQTPGQGLQFLFEYFSETQRNKGNFPGRFSGRQFSNSRSEMNVSTLELGDSALYLCASSLGDYLFTDTQYFGPGTRLTVL.

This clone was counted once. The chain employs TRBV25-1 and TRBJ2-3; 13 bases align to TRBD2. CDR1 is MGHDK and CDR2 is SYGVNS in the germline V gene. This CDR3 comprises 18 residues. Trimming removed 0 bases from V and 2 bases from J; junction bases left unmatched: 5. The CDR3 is CASSEYSGLAGYTDTQYF. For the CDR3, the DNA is TGTGCCAGCAGTGAATACTCGGGACTAGCGGGGTACACAGATACGCAGTATTTT.

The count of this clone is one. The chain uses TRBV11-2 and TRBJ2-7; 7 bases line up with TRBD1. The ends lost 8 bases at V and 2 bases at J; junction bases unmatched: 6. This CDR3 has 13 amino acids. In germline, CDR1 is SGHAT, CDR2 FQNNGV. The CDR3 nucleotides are TGTGCCAGCGGACCCGGGACAGCCTACGAGCAGTACTTC. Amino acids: CASGPGTAYEQYF.